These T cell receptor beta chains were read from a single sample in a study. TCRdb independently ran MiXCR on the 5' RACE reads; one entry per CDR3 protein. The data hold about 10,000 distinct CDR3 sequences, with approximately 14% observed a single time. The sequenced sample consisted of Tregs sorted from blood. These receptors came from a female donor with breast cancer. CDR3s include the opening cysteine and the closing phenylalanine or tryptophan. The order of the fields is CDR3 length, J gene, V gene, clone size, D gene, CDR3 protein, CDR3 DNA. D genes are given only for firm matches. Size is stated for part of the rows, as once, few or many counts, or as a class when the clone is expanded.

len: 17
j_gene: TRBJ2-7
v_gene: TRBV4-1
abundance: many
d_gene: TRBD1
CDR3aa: CASSQGGLGTGIYEQYF
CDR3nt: TGCGCCAGCAGCCAAGGGGGCCTGGGGACAGGTATCTACGAGCAGTACTTC

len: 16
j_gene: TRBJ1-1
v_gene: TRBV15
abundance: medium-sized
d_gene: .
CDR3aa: CATSRGRGEGVTEAFF
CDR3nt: TGTGCCACCAGCAGAGGCAGAGGGGAGGGGGTCACTGAAGCTTTCTTT

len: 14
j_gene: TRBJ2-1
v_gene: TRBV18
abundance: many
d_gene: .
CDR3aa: CASSPQAPRDEQFF
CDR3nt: TGTGCCAGCTCACCACAAGCTCCCCGCGATGAGCAGTTCTTC

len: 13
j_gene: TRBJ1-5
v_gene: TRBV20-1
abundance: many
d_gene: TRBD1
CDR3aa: CSATGTGYQPQHF
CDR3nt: TGCAGTGCTACCGGGACAGGGTATCAGCCCCAGCATTTT

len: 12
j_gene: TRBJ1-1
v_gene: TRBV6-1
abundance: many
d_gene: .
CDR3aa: CASSEGRLEAFF
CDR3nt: TGTGCCAGCAGTGAAGGGAGGCTTGAAGCTTTCTTT

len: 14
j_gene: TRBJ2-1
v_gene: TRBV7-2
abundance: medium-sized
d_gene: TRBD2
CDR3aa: CASSYAGTSDEQFF
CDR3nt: TGTGCCAGCAGTTATGCCGGGACTAGCGATGAGCAGTTCTTC

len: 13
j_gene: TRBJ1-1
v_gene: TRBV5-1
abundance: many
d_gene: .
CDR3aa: CASSEQGSTEAFF
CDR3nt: TGCGCCAGCAGTGAACAGGGCTCCACTGAAGCTTTCTTT

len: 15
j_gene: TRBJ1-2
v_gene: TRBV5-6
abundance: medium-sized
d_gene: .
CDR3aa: CASSSRDRVIYGYTF
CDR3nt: TGTGCCAGCAGCTCCCGGGACCGCGTGATTTATGGCTACACCTTC

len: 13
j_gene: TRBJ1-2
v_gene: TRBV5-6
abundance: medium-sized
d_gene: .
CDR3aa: CASSLAGGGGYTF
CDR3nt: TGTGCCAGCAGCTTGGCGGGGGGAGGAGGCTACACCTTC

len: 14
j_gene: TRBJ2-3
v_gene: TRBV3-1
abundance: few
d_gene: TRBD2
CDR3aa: CASSQIAGSDTQFF
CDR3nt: TGTGCCAGCAGCCAAATAGCGGGCTCAGATACGCAGTTTTTT

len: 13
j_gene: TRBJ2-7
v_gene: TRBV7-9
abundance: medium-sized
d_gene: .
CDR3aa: CASSLPSSLEQYF
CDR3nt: TGTGCCAGCAGCTTACCCTCTTCCCTCGAGCAGTACTTC

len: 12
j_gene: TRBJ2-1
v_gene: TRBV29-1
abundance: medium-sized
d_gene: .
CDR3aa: CSMRQGYNEQFF
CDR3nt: TGCAGCATGCGCCAGGGGTACAATGAGCAGTTCTTC

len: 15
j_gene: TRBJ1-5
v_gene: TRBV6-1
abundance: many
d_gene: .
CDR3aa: CASRGGGSGNQPQHF
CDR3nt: TGTGCCAGCAGGGGGGGAGGGAGTGGCAATCAGCCCCAGCATTTT

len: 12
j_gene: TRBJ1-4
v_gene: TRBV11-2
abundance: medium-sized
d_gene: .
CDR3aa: CASSLVREKLFF
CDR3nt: TGTGCCAGCAGCTTAGTGCGAGAAAAACTGTTTTTT

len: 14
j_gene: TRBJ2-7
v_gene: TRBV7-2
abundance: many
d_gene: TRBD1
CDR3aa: CASSPRQGPYEQYF
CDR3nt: TGTGCCAGCAGCCCCCGACAGGGTCCCTACGAGCAGTACTTC

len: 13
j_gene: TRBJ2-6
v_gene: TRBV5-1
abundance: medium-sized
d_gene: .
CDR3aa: CASRPSGANVLTF
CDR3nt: TGCGCCAGCCGTCCCTCTGGGGCCAACGTCCTGACTTTC

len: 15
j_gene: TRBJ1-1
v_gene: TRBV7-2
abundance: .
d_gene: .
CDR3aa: CASSFFGRANTEAFF
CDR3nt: TGTGCCAGCAGCTTTTTTGGCAGGGCGAACACTGAAGCTTTCTTT

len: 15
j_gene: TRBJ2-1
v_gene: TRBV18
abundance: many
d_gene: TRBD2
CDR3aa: CASSPTSGRPNEQFF
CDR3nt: TGTGCCAGCTCACCTACTAGCGGGCGGCCCAATGAGCAGTTCTTC

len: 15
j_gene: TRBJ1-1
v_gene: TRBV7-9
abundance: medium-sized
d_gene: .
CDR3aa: CASSLARGGGTEAFF
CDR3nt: TGTGCCAGCAGCTTAGCCCGAGGGGGAGGCACTGAAGCTTTCTTT

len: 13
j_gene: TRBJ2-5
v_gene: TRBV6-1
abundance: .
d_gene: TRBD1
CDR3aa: CASSRDRQETQYF
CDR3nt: TGTGCCAGCAGCCGGGACAGGCAAGAGACCCAGTACTTC

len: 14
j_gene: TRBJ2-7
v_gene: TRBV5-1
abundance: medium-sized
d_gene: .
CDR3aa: CASSYGGTTYEQYF
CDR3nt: TGCGCCAGCAGCTACGGAGGAACAACCTACGAGCAGTACTTC

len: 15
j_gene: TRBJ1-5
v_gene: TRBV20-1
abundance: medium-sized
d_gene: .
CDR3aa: CSARGGGGSNQPQHF
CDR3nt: TGCAGTGCTAGAGGGGGGGGCGGTAGCAATCAGCCCCAGCATTTT

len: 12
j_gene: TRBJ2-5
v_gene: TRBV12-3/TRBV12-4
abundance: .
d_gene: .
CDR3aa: CASTTEAETQYF
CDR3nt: TGTGCCAGCACCACAGAGGCGGAGACCCAGTACTTC

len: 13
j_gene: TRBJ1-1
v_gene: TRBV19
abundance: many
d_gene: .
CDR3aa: CASSTSGNTEAFF
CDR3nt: TGTGCCAGTAGTACCTCGGGGAACACTGAAGCTTTCTTT

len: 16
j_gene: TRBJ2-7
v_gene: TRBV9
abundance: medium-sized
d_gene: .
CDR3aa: CASSPEGSGLSYEQYF
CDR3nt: TGTGCCAGCAGCCCAGAAGGGTCCGGACTATCCTACGAGCAGTACTTC

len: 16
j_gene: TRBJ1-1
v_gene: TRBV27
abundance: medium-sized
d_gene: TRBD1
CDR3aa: CASSPLMTGLATEAFF
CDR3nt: TGTGCCAGCAGTCCCCTGATGACAGGGCTTGCGACTGAAGCTTTCTTT

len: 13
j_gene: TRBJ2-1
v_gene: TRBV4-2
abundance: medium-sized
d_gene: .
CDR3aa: CASSQAGDNEQFF
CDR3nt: TGTGCCAGCAGCCAAGCCGGCGACAATGAGCAGTTCTTC

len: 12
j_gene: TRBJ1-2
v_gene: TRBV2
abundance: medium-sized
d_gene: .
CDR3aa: CASTQGYYGYTF
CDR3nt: TGTGCCAGCACTCAGGGGTACTATGGCTACACCTTC

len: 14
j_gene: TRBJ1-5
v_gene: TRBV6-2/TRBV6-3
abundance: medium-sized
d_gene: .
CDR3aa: CASSPPGESQPQHF
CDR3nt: TGTGCCAGCAGCCCGCCAGGAGAGTCTCAGCCCCAGCATTTT

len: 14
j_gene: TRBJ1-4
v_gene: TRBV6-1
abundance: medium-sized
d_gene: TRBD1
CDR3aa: CASSVGGQNEKLFF
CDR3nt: TGTGCCAGCAGTGTAGGGGGACAGAATGAAAAACTGTTTTTT

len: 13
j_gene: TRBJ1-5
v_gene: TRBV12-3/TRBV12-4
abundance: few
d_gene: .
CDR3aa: CAGSEGVGQPQHF
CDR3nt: TGTGCCGGCTCTGAGGGAGTTGGTCAGCCCCAGCATTTT

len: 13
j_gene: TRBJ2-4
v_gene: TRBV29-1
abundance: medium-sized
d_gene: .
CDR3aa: CSVLQKAKNIQYF
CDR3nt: TGCAGCGTTCTTCAAAAAGCCAAAAACATTCAGTACTTC

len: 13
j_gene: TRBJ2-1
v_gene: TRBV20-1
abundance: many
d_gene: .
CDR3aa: CSGRDFPSNEQFF
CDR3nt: TGCAGTGGGCGGGACTTTCCGTCCAATGAGCAGTTCTTC

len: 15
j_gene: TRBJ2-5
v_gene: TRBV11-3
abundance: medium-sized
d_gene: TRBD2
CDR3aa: CASSSGLAGVETQYF
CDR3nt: TGTGCCAGCAGCTCAGGACTAGCGGGAGTGGAGACCCAGTACTTC

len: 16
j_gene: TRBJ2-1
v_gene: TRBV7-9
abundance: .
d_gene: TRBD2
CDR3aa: CASSLSASGSYNEQFF
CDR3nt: TGTGCCAGCAGCTTAAGTGCTAGCGGGTCCTACAATGAGCAGTTCTTC

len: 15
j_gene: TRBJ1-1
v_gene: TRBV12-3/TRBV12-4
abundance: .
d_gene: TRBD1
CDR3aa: CASSKSTGWYTEAFF
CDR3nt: TGTGCCAGCAGTAAATCGACAGGGTGGTACACTGAAGCTTTCTTT

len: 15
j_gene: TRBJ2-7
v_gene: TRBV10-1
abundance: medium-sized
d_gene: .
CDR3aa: CASSDFLQDGYEQYF
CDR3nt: TGCGCCAGCAGTGATTTTTTACAGGACGGCTACGAGCAGTACTTC

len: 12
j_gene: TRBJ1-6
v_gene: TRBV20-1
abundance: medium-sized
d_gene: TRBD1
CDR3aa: CSLGTGSSPLHF
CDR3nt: TGCAGTTTGGGGACAGGGTCGTCACCCCTCCACTTT

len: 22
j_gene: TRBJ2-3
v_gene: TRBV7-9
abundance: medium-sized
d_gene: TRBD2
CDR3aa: CASSFSPLSGATRYTSTDTQYF
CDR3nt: TGTGCCAGCAGCTTTAGTCCCCTTAGCGGGGCAACCAGATACACTAGCACAGATACGCAGTATTTT

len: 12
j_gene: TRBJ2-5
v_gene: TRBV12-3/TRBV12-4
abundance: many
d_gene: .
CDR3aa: CASSLLQETQYF
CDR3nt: TGTGCCAGCAGTTTACTTCAAGAGACCCAGTACTTC

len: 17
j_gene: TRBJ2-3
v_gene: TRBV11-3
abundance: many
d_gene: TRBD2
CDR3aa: CASSGRTSGGAGDTQYF
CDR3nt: TGTGCCAGCAGCGGCCGGACTAGCGGGGGGGCTGGAGATACGCAGTATTTT

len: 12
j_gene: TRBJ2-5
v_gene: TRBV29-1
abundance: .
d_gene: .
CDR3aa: CSVERSGETQYF
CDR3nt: TGCAGCGTTGAAAGGAGTGGAGAGACCCAGTACTTC

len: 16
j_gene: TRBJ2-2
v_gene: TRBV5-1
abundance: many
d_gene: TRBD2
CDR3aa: CASSAILAGGTGELFF
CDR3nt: TGCGCCAGCTCGGCCATACTAGCGGGAGGCACCGGGGAGCTGTTTTTT

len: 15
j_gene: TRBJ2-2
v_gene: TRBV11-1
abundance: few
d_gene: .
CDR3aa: CASSLHQGRTGELFF
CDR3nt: TGTGCCAGCAGCTTACATCAGGGGAGGACCGGGGAGCTGTTTTTT

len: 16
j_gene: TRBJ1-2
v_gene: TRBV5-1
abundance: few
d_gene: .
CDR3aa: CASSLEGPRIGYGFTF
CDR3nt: TGCGCCAGCAGCTTGGAGGGACCTCGAATCGGGTATGGCTTCACCTTC